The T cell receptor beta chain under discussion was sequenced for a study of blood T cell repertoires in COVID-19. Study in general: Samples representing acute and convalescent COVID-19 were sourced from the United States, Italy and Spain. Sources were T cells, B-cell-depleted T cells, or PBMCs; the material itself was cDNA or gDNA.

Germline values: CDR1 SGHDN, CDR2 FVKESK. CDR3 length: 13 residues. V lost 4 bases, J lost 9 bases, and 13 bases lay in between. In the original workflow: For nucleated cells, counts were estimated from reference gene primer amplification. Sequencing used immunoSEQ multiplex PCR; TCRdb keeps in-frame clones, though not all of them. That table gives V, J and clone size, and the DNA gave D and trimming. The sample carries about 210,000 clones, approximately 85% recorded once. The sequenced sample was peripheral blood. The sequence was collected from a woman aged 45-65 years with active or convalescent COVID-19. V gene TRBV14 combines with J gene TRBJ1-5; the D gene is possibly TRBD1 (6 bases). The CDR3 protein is CASSPWEGGPQHF. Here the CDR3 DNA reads TGTGCCAGCAGCCCCTGGGAGGGGGGGCCCCAGCATTTT.